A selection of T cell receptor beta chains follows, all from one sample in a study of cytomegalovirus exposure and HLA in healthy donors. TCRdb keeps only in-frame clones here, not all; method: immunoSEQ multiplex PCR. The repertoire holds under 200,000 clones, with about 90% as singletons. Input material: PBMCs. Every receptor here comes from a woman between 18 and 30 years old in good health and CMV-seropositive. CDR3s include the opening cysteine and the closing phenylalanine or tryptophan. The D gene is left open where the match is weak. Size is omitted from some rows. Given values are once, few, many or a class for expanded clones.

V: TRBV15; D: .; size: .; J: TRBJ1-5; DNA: TGTGCCACCAGCAATGAGTACAGCAATCAGCCCCAGCATTTT; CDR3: CATSNEYSNQPQHF
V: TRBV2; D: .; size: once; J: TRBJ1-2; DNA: TGTGCCAGCAGTGAAGAGGGACATTATGGCTACACCTTC; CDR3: CASSEEGHYGYTF
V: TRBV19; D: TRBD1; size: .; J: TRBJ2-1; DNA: TGTGCCAGTAGTATACAGGGGGCCTACAATGAGCAGTTCTTC; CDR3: CASSIQGAYNEQFF
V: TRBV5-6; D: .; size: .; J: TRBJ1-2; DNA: TGTGCCAGCAGCTTCAAACAGTATGGCTACACCTTC; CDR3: CASSFKQYGYTF
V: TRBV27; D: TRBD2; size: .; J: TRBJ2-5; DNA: TGTGCCAGCAGCCTAAGGGGGACTAGATCCCAAGAGACCCAGTACTTC; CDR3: CASSLRGTRSQETQYF
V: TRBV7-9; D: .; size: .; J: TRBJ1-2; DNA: TGTGCCAGCAGCTCAAAAGGCGGCTATGGCTACACCTTC; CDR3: CASSSKGGYGYTF
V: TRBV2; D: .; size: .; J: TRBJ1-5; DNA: TGTGCCAGCAGTGGTTCGACAGAGGCCCCAAATCAGCCCCAGCATTTT; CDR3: CASSGSTEAPNQPQHF
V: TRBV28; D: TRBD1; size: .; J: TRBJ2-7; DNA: TGTGCCAGCAGGCGACAGGGGGGCTCCTACGAGCAGTACTTC; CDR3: CASRRQGGSYEQYF
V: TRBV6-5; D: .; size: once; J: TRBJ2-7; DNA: TGTGCCAGCACCAGAGGGTTAGTCCCCTACGAGCAGTACTTC; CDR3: CASTRGLVPYEQYF
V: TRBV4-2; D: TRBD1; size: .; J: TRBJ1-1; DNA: TGTGCCAGCAGCGAACCCGGGACAGGGGCCACTGAAGCTTTCTTT; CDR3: CASSEPGTGATEAFF
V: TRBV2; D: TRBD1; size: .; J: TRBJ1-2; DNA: TGTGCCTCCAGTGGGGGACAGGGTCACTATGGCTACACCTTC; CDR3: CASSGGQGHYGYTF
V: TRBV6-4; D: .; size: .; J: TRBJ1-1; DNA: TGTGCCAGCAGGGAGTCCGGTCTTGGGACTGAAGCTTTCTTT; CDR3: CASRESGLGTEAFF
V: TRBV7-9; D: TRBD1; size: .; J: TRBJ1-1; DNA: TGTGCCAGCAGCTTAGCGCTTAGGACAGGGGGCTCTGAAGCTTTCTTT; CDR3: CASSLALRTGGSEAFF